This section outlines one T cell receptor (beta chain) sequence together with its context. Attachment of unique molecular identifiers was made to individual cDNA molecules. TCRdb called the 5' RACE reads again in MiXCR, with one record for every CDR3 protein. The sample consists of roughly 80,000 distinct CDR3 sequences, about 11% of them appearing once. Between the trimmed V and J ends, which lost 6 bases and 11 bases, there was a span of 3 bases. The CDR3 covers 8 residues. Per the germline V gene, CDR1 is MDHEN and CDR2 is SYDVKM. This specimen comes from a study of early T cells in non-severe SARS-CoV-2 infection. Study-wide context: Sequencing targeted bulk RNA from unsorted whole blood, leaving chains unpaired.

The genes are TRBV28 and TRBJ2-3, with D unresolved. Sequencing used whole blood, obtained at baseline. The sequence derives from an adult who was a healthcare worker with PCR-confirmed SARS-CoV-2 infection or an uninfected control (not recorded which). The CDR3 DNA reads TGTGCCAGCAGCCGGCAGTATTTT. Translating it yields CASSRQYF.